This T cell receptor beta chain is from a study of T cells in Graves' hyperthyroidism and ophthalmopathy. This CDR3 comprises 15 residues. Germline trimming cut 4 bases from V and 6 bases from J; bases unmatched to any gene: 7. The germline V gene encodes CDR1 KGHDR and CDR2 SFDVKD. The investigators amplified TCR beta CDR3 regions from RNA transcripts. An initial round of RT-PCR targeting the TCR CDR3 relied on the HTBI primer set. TCRdb fed the multiplex PCR reads into MiXCR, producing one record per CDR3 protein. This table has about 570,000 distinct CDR3 sequences, 40% to 55% appearing once. As for this clonotype: The antigen is undetermined.

Whole-study findings and limits: The model forecast ophthalmopathy, anticipating it by a median approximately 7 months before onset.

Each diagnosis drew on symptoms, thyroxine, TRAb, thyroid ultrasound and orbital computed tomography findings. The rearrangement joins TRBV24-1 to TRBJ2-1, with TRBD2 identical over 8 bases. Source material: peripheral blood or thyroid tissue (not recorded which). The receptor was isolated from an adult woman with Graves' disease, either hyperthyroidism or ophthalmopathy (not recorded which). The CDR3 reads CATSDPGRDRNEQFF. In nucleotides, the CDR3 is TGTGCCACCAGTGACCCCGGGAGGGACCGCAATGAGCAGTTCTTC.